The text below deals with one T cell receptor beta chain. This entry is derived from a study of blood T cell repertoires in COVID-19. In the study overall: In each case, the material was cDNA or gDNA derived from T cells, B-cell-depleted T cells, or PBMCs.

Source study methods: Amplification of reference gene primers was used by the study to estimate nucleated cell counts. Produced via immunoSEQ multiplex PCR; TCRdb's table is partial and in-frame only. That table is the source of V, J and clone size, and D and trimming were worked out from the DNA. The sample consists of approximately 220,000 clones, 83% of them appearing once. V dropped 5 bases and J dropped 5 bases, with 19 bases sitting between them. From germline, CDR1 is SGHTA and CDR2 FQGNSA. The CDR3 is 15 residues long. In terms of age and location, participants ranged from roughly 18 to 95 years and lived in around 22 US areas. Participants reported their clinical history, and cohort assignment relied on those reports.

The source is a woman in her forties or fifties who had been exposed to COVID-19. The sequenced sample consisted of PBMCs or T cells enriched from blood (not recorded which). The J gene is TRBJ2-7, the V gene TRBV7-2, with a weak D call TRBD2 (6 bases). The DNA of the CDR3 is TGTGCCAGCAGCCCCCGGACGGAGGGTTTCCACGAGCAGTACTTC. It encodes CASSPRTEGFHEQYF.